Shown below are 17 T cell receptor beta chains from a single sample sequenced in a study of vaccination and CD4 T cells after COVID-19 (dated by TCRdb to 2021 to 2024). Library preparation used PCR. This sample was sequenced with an Illumina iSeq 100. The raw public reads went through TCRdb reprocessing: fastp at Q25, MiXCR clone calling, in-frame beta chains kept. CDR3 protein sequences are deduplicated, and each keeps its most common genes and DNA. Within this sample are about 18,000 distinct CDR3 sequences, with 50% to 65% of them counted one time only. Of the sample, roughly 1.1% is held by the ten largest clones. This specimen was CD4+ T cells from blood, taken after SARS-CoV-2 vaccination. All receptors derive from a human donor who had recovered from COVID-19.

The chain links TRBV9 to TRBJ2-2; D uncertain. V shed 1 base and J shed 7 bases, with 8 bases lying between them. The CDR3 is 13 residues long. CDR1 and CDR2 from the germline V gene are SGDLS and YYNGEE. CDR3 amino acids: CASSVIWGGELFF. The DNA of the CDR3 is TGTGCCAGCAGCGTAATCTGGGGCGGGGAGCTGTTTTTT.

The rearrangement links TRBV29-1 to TRBJ2-3; weak D call: TRBD2 (6 bases). CDR3 size: 16 residues. CDR1 and CDR2 (germline): SQVTM, ANQGSEA. V was trimmed by 1 base and J by 1 base, leaving 15 bases between them. The CDR3 region has the DNA TGCAGCGTTGAAGGAGTGGGGGGTAGGGGCACAGATACGCAGTATTTT. Its translation: CSVEGVGGRGTDTQYF.

The chain has TRBV7-3 and TRBJ2-2, with D maybe TRBD2 (5 bases). Trimming removed 0 bases from V and 5 bases from J, with 13 bases in between. Per the germline V gene, CDR1 is SGHTA and CDR2 is FQGTGA. The CDR3 has 16 amino acids. DNA for the CDR3: TGTGCCAGCAGCTTAACCGGGGTGGCGTCTACCGGGGAGCTGTTTTTT. Its protein is CASSLTGVASTGELFF.

V and J are TRBV6-5 and TRBJ1-6, with D tentatively TRBD1 (5 bases). Trimming left V 0 bases short and J 3 bases short, with 15 bases between. Germline V gene sequence: CDR1 MNHEY, CDR2 SVGAGI. This CDR3 has 18 amino acids. The CDR3 is CASSYSPTPGRYNSPLHF. The CDR3 DNA is TGTGCCAGCAGTTACTCCCCTACCCCGGGACGCTATAATTCACCCCTCCACTTT.

The chain employs TRBV2 and TRBJ2-2; D ambiguous. The CDR3 has 14 amino acids. V lost 8 bases to trimming and J lost 5 bases, with 15 bases between them. Per the germline V gene, CDR1 is SNHLY and CDR2 is FYNNEI. Here the CDR3 reads CASRMLGLTGELFF. CDR3 DNA: TGTGCCAGCCGTATGTTGGGCCTGACCGGGGAGCTGTTTTTT.

V usage is TRBV20-1 and J usage is TRBJ2-3; 11 nucleotides match TRBD2. The CDR3 has 14 residues. Looked up from germline, CDR1 is DFQATT and CDR2 is SNEGSKA (reference sequence). V gave up 5 bases and J gave up 6 bases; unmatched junction bases: 7. The CDR3 region has the DNA TGCAGTGCTTTTACTAGCGGGAGTTCGGATACGCAGTATTTT. The encoded protein is CSAFTSGSSDTQYF.

The J gene is TRBJ1-4, the V gene TRBV7-2; maybe TRBD1 (6 bases). Trimming removed 0 bases at V and 3 bases at J, with 11 bases between. Germline values: CDR1 SGHTA, CDR2 FQGNSA. This CDR3 region has 16 residues. The CDR3 DNA reads TGTGCCAGCAGCTTAGCGACAGGCCCGCCTAATGAAAAACTGTTTTTT. It is translated as CASSLATGPPNEKLFF. Full variable domain (rest looked up from reference TRBV7-2 and TRBJ1-4): GAGVSQSPSNKVTEKGKDVELRCDPISGHTALYWYRQSLGQGLEFLIYFQGNSAPDKSGLPSDRFSAERTGGSVSTLTIQRTQQEDSAVYLCASSLATGPPNEKLFFGSGTQLSVL.

J is TRBJ2-7 and V is TRBV27; D ambiguous. Germline V lookup: CDR1 MNHEY, CDR2 SMNVEV (reference sequence). Trimming pared 0 bases from V and 2 bases from J, leaving 11 bases between. The CDR3 has 15 residues. CDR3 protein: CASSLSMVGPYEQYF. For the CDR3, the DNA is TGTGCCAGCAGTTTATCGATGGTGGGTCCCTACGAGCAGTACTTC.

The chain recombines TRBV19 with TRBJ2-7, with D possibly being TRBD1 (6 bases). V was pared by 8 bases and J by 0 bases, with 8 bases between. There are 12 residues in the CDR3. Germline CDR1 reads LNHDA; CDR2 reads SQIVND (reference sequence). The CDR3: CASEDSSYEQYF. The CDR3 DNA reads as TGTGCCAGTGAGGACAGCTCCTACGAGCAGTACTTC.

The V call is TRBV28, the J call TRBJ2-5; the D call may be TRBD1 or TRBD2 (5 bases each). CDR1 and CDR2 (germline): MDHEN, SYDVKM. V lost 10 bases, J lost 5 bases, and 14 bases lay in between. This CDR3 has 12 residues. CDR3 region: CATRDGRETQYF. DNA for the CDR3: TGTGCCACCAGGGACGGGCGTGAGACCCAGTACTTC.

The gene calls are TRBV20-1 and TRBJ2-7; TRBD2 agrees at 10 bases. Germline trimming cut 4 bases from V and 3 bases from J; bases unmatched to any gene: 3. Germline values: CDR1 DFQATT, CDR2 SNEGSKA (reference sequence). The CDR3 is 13 amino acids. This CDR3 is CSATSGRIYEQYF. The CDR3 DNA follows: TGCAGTGCTACTAGCGGGAGAATCTACGAGCAGTACTTC.

This clonotype turned up a few times. The chain recombines TRBV6-7 with TRBJ1-5, with D unclear. TRBV6-7 is noted as an ORF with a role that remains uncertain. V was clipped by 0 bases and J by 5 bases, with 17 bases between them. The CDR3 has 17 amino acids. The CDR3: CASSYSSHPRGYQPQHF. The CDR3 DNA is TGTGCCAGCAGTTACTCGAGCCACCCGAGAGGGTATCAGCCCCAGCATTTT.

V and J are TRBV30 and TRBJ1-5, with unresolved D. Germline V CDR1 and CDR2: GTSNPN, SVGIG (reference sequence). The CDR3 covers 13 residues. The V and J ends lost 2 bases and 2 bases respectively, with 7 bases between them. This chain's CDR3 is CAWSYQRNQPQHF. DNA for the CDR3: TGTGCCTGGAGTTATCAGCGCAATCAGCCCCAGCATTTT. Full variable domain (outside the CDR3, taken from reference TRBV30 and TRBJ1-5): SQTIHQWPATLVQPVGSPLSLECTVEGTSNPNLYWYRQAAGRGLQLLFYSVGIGQISSEVPQNLSASRPQDRQFILSSKKLLLSDSGFYLCAWSYQRNQPQHFGDGTRLSIL.

V gene TRBV20-1 combines with J gene TRBJ2-7; no clear D. Trimming removed 0 bases from V and 1 base from J, with 13 bases in between. The germline CDR1 and CDR2 sequences are DFQATT and SNEGSKA (reference sequence). This CDR3 is built from 15 residues. The CDR3, as DNA: TGCAGTGCTAGAGAATCTGGCAATCCTTCCTACGAGCAGTACTTC. Its protein is CSARESGNPSYEQYF.

This chain links TRBV4-1 with TRBJ2-2; unclear D gene. CDR1 is MGHRA, CDR2 YSYEKL, per germline. Trimming took off 2 bases at V and 6 bases at J, with 10 bases between the two ends. The CDR3 totals 14 residues. The CDR3: CASSQPTRSGELFF. CDR3 sequence (DNA): TGCGCCAGCAGCCAACCGACGCGGTCCGGGGAGCTGTTTTTT.

This clonotype was observed a handful of times. A read error may account for a junction end that differs from germline. This chain uses TRBV7-9 with TRBJ2-3; 11 bases line up with TRBD2. This CDR3 has 13 residues. CDR1 is SEHNR, CDR2 FQNEAQ, per germline (reference sequence). CDR3 sequence (DNA): TGTGCCAGCAGCTTAGCCGAGGGACTAGCGGACGTCTTT. It translates to CASSLAEGLADVF.

The chain is built from TRBV2 and TRBJ2-5; D is perhaps TRBD2 (6 bases). Germline values: CDR1 SNHLY, CDR2 FYNNEI. CDR3 length: 12 residues. The germline V and J ends were trimmed by 11 bases and 2 bases, with 12 bases remaining between them. The CDR3, as DNA: TGTGCCGGCGGGACTTCACAAGAGACCCAGTACTTC. The encoded protein is CAGGTSQETQYF.